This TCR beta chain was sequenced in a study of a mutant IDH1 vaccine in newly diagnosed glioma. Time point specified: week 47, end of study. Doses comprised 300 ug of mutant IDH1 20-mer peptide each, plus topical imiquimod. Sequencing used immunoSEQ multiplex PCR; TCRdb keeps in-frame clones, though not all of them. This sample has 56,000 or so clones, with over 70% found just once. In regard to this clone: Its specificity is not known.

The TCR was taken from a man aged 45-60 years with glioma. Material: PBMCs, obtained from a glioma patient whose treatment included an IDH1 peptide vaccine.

CDR3 coding DNA: TGTGCCAGCAGCGTAGTGGGGAATGGAGGAAATGAGCAGTTCTTC. Its protein product is CASSVVGNGGNEQFF. The chain is built from TRBV9 and TRBJ2-1, with a possible D match to TRBD2 (5 bases). The germline CDR1 and CDR2 sequences are SGDLS and YYNGEE. This CDR3 is 15 amino acids long. V lost 0 bases, J lost 7 bases, and 14 bases lay in between.